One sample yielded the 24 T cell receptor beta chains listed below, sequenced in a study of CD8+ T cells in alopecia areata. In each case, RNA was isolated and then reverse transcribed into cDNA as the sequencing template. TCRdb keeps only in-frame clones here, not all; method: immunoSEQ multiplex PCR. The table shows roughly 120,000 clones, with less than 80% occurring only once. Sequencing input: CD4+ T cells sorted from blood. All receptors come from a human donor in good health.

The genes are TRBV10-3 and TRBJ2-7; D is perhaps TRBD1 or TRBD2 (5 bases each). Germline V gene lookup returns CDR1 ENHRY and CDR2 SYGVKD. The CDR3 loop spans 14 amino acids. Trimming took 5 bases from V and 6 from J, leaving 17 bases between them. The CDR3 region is CAISSDSGAGEQYF. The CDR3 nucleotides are TGTGCCATCAGTAGCGATTCCGGGGCTGGCGAGCAGTACTTC.

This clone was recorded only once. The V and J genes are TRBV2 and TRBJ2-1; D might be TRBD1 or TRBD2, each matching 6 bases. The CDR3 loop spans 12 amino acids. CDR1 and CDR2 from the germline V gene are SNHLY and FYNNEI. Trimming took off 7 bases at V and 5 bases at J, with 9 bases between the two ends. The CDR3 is CASMRGDNEQFF. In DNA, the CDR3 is TGTGCCAGCATGAGGGGGGACAATGAGCAGTTCTTC.

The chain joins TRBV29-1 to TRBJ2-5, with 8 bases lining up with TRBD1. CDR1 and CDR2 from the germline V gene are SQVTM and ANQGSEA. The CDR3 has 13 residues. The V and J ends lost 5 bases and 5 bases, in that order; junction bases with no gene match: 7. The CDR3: CSVRPGQGETQYF. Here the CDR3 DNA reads TGCAGCGTTCGACCTGGACAGGGTGAGACCCAGTACTTC.

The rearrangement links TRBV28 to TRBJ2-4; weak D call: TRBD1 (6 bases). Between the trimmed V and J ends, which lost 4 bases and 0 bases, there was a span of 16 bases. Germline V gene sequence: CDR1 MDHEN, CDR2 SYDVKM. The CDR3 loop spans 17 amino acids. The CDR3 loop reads CASSSNDRSTAKNIQYF. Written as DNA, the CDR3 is TGTGCCAGCAGTTCAAATGACAGGTCCACAGCCAAAAACATTCAGTACTTC.

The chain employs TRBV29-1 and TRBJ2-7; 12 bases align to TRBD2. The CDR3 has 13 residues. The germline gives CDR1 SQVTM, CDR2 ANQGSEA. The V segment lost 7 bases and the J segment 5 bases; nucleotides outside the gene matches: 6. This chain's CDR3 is CSGVTSGGHEQYF. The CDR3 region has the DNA TGCAGCGGGGTGACTAGCGGGGGACACGAGCAGTACTTC.

The CDR3 DNA is TGCAGCGGGGGTGGGCTCATGAACACTGAAGCTTTCTTT. Amino acid sequence: CSGGGLMNTEAFF. The chain has TRBV29-1 and TRBJ1-1, with D unclear. Trimming cost V 7 bases and J 0 bases, with 12 bases left between them. CDR3 length: 13 amino acids. Germline lookup yields CDR1 SQVTM and CDR2 ANQGSEA.

CDR3 loop: CAWSAPGRGTYEQYF. DNA of the CDR3: TGTGCCTGGAGCGCACCGGGACGGGGGACCTACGAGCAGTACTTC. The rearrangement uses TRBV30 and TRBJ2-7, with TRBD2 as a possible D gene (6 bases). The CDR3 has 15 residues. Trimming removed 3 bases at V and 2 bases at J, with 17 bases between. The germline CDR1 and CDR2 sequences are GTSNPN and SVGIG (reference sequence).

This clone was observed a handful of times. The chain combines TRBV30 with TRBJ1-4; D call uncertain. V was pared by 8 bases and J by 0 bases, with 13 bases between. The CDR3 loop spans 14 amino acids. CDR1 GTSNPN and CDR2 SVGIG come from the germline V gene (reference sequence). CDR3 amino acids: CAHHRVTTNEKLFF. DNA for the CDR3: TGTGCCCACCACCGGGTGACAACTAATGAAAAACTGTTTTTT.

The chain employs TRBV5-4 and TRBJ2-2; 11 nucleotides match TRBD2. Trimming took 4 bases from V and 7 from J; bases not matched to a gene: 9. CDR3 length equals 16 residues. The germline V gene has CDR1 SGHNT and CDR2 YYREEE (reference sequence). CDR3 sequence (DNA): TGTGCCAGCAGCCCCCCGGGACTAGCGGAGTTCGGGGAGCTGTTTTTT. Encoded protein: CASSPPGLAEFGELFF.

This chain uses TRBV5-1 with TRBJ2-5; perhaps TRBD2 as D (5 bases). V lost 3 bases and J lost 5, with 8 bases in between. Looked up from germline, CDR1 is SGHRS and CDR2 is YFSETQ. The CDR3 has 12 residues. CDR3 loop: CASSSPGETQYF. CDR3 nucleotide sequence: TGCGCCAGCAGCTCGCCGGGGGAGACCCAGTACTTC. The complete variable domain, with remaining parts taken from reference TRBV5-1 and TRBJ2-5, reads KAGVTQTPRYLIKTRGQQVTLSCSPISGHRSVSWYQQTPGQGLQFLFEYFSETQRNKGNFPGRFSGRQFSNSRSEMNVSTLELGDSALYLCASSSPGETQYFGPGTRLLVL.

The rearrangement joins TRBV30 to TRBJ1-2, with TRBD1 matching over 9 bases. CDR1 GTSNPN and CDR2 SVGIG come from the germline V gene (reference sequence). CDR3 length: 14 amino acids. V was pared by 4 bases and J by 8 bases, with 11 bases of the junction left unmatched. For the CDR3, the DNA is TGTGCCTGGACGGGCACAGGGGGCCCGTGGGGCTACACCTTC. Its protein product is CAWTGTGGPWGYTF.

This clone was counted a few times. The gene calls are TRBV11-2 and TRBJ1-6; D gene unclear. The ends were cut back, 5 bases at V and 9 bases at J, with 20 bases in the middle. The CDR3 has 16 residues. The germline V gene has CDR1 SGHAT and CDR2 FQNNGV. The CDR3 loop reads CASSGRGKSPVSPLHF. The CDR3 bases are TGTGCCAGCAGCGGCCGAGGGAAGTCTCCTGTTTCACCCCTCCACTTT.

The CDR3 bases are TGTGCCAGCAGCTTAGGACAGTCGAACACTGAAGCTTTCTTT. Translated: CASSLGQSNTEAFF. The V gene is TRBV7-3, the J gene TRBJ1-1, with D possibly being TRBD1 (6 bases). Trimming pared 2 bases from V and 1 base from J, leaving 8 bases between. Germline-derived CDR1 and CDR2 are SGHTA and FQGTGA. This CDR3 spans 14 amino acids.

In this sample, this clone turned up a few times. This CDR3 is CASSLGSQYQETQYF. In nucleotides, the CDR3 is TGTGCCAGCAGCTTAGGTTCTCAGTACCAAGAGACCCAGTACTTC. The V call is TRBV11-2, the J call TRBJ2-5; D gene ambiguous. The CDR3 is 15 amino acids. CDR1 is SGHAT, CDR2 FQNNGV, per germline. V was clipped by 1 base and J by 0 bases, with 9 bases between them.

DNA for the CDR3: TGTGCCAGCAGCTTAGGAGCGGCATACAATGAGCAGTTCTTC. This gives the protein CASSLGAAYNEQFF. This chain joins TRBV11-2 and TRBJ2-1, with D possibly matching TRBD2 (5 bases). The CDR3 is 14 residues long. CDR1 and CDR2 from the germline V gene are SGHAT and FQNNGV. V was shortened by 1 base and J by 4 bases, with 8 bases between the two germline ends.

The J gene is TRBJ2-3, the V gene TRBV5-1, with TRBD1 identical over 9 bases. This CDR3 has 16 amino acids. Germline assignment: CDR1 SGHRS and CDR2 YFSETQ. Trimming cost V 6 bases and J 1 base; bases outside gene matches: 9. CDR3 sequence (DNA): TGCGCCAGCACCCCGAGGGACAGGGCCGGCACAGATACGCAGTATTTT. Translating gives CASTPRDRAGTDTQYF. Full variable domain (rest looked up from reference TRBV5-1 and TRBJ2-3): KAGVTQTPRYLIKTRGQQVTLSCSPISGHRSVSWYQQTPGQGLQFLFEYFSETQRNKGNFPGRFSGRQFSNSRSEMNVSTLELGDSALYLCASTPRDRAGTDTQYFGPGTRLTVL.

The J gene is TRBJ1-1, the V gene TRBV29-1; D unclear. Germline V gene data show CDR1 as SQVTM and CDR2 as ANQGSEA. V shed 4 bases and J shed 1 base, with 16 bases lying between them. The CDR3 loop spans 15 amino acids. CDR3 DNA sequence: TGCAGCGTTGGCCTCCTCTGGGCGACGAACACTGAAGCTTTCTTT. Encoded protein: CSVGLLWATNTEAFF.

The DNA of the CDR3 is TGTGCCAGCAGCGGCGGGACAGGGGCCCTCAGTGAGCAGTTCTTC. Translated, it gives CASSGGTGALSEQFF. The chain combines TRBV9 with TRBJ2-1; 10 bases are shared with TRBD1. The CDR3 extends over 15 amino acids. The germline gives CDR1 SGDLS, CDR2 YYNGEE. The J segment lost 9 bases and the V segment lost 3 bases, leaving 9 bases of the junction unmatched.

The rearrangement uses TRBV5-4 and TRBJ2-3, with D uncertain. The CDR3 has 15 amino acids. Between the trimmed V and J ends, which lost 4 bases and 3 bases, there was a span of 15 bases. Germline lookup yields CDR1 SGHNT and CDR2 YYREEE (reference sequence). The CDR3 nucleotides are TGTGCCAGCAGCGATACGACGGGTCGGACAGATACGCAGTATTTT. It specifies CASSDTTGRTDTQYF.

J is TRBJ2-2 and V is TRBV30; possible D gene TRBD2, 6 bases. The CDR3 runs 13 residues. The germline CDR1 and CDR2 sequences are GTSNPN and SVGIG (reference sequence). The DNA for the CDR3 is TGTGCTTTCGCCCCGGGGGTGGCCGGGGAGCTGTTTTTT. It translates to CAFAPGVAGELFF. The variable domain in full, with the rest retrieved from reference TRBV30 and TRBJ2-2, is SQTIHQWPATLVQPVGSPLSLECTVEGTSNPNLYWYRQAAGRGLQLLFYSVGIGQISSEVPQNLSASRPQDRQFILSSKKLLLSDSGFYLCAFAPGVAGELFFGEGSRLTVL.

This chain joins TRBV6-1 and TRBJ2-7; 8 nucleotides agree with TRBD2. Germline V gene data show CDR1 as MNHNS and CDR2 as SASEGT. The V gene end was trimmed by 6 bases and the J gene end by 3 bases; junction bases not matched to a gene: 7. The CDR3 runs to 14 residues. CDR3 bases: TGTGCCAGCAGAGTAGCGGGGTCTTACTACGAGCAGTACTTC. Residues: CASRVAGSYYEQYF.

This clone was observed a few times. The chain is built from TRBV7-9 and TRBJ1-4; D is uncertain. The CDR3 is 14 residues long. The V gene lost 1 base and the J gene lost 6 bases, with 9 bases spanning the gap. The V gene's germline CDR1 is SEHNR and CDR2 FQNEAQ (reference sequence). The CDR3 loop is CASSLGLVDEKLFF. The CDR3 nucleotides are TGTGCCAGCAGCTTAGGACTGGTCGATGAAAAACTGTTTTTT.

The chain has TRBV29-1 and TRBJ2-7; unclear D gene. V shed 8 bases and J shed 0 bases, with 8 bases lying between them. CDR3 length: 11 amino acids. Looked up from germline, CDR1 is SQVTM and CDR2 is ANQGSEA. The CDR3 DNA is TGCAGCACTTTGTCCTCCTACGAGCAGTACTTC. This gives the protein CSTLSSYEQYF.

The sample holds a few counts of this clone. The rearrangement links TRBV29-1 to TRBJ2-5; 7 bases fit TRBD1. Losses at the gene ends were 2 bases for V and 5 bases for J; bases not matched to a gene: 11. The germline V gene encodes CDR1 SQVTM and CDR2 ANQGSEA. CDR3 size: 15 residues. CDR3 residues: CSVEWVEGAAETQYF. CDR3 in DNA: TGCAGCGTTGAATGGGTTGAGGGGGCGGCGGAGACCCAGTACTTC.